This T cell receptor beta chain was sequenced during a study of shared clonotypes between healthy human individuals. TCRdb's copy holds only in-frame clones and misses some; the assay was immunoSEQ multiplex PCR. The repertoire consists of about 2.2 million clones, with 93% occurring once and the leading ten covering more than 1.5%. Terminally differentiated effector memory CD45RA+ cells were excluded from the naive CD8 cells, which were CD45RO-negative and positively selected for CCR7. With 3 bases clipped from V and 5 bases from J, the junction kept 20 bases outside the gene matches. The CDR3 runs 19 residues. CDR1 is SGDLS, CDR2 YYNGEE, per germline.

Sequencing was done on a sample of naive CD8+ T cells from PBMCs. The chain joins TRBV9 to TRBJ2-1; 7 bases align to TRBD2. This sequence was found in a man between 18 and 29 years old in good health. Some clones in this sample may be carry-over from other donors' samples. The CDR3 nucleotides are TGTGCCAGCAGCGCCCGAGAACTTTTAGGGCTAGCGGCACACAATGAGCAGTTCTTC. The encoded protein is CASSARELLGLAAHNEQFF.